The 10 T cell receptor beta chains below come from one sample, sequenced in a study of cytomegalovirus exposure and HLA in healthy donors. Primers: 60 Vbeta forward and 13 Jbeta reverse. Only in-frame clones appear in the TCRdb table, and some are missing; sequencing was by immunoSEQ multiplex PCR. This sample has 200,000 to 250,000 clones, with approximately 80% found just once. The sample taken for sequencing was PBMCs. The receptor set was obtained from a boy between 2 and 10 years old in good health and CMV-seronegative.

The chain carries TRBV7-3 and TRBJ1-5; TRBD1 matches 7 bases. Germline CDR1 is SGHTA and CDR2 is FQGTGA. J gave up 4 bases and V 4 bases, and 7 bases lay outside the gene matches. The CDR3 covers 15 residues. For the CDR3, the DNA is TGTGCCAGCAGCTCCCGGGACAGCGATAATCAGCCCCAGCATTTT. This codes for CASSSRDSDNQPQHF.

The chain uses TRBV5-1 and TRBJ1-1, with a weak D call TRBD1 (6 bases). Trimming left V 4 bases short and J 4 bases short, with 11 bases between. This CDR3 has 13 amino acids. The germline gives CDR1 SGHRS, CDR2 YFSETQ. The CDR3 coding sequence is TGCGCCAGCAGCGTCGCAGGGGCCACTGAAGCTTTCTTT. Translated: CASSVAGATEAFF. Together with reference TRBV5-1 and TRBJ1-1, the CDR3 gives the full variable domain: KAGVTQTPRYLIKTRGQQVTLSCSPISGHRSVSWYQQTPGQGLQFLFEYFSETQRNKGNFPGRFSGRQFSNSRSEMNVSTLELGDSALYLCASSVAGATEAFFGQGTRLTVV.

This clone was observed a handful of times. V is TRBV5-6 and J is TRBJ1-1; possibly TRBD1 for D (6 bases). Germline lookup yields CDR1 SGHDT and CDR2 YYEEEE. Trimming pared 4 bases from V and 8 bases from J, leaving 12 bases between. The CDR3 extends over 12 amino acids. This CDR3 is CASSTAGTEAFF. The CDR3 DNA sequence: TGTGCCAGCAGCACAGCCGGGACAGAAGCTTTCTTT.

This chain links TRBV30 with TRBJ1-3, with 12 bases identical to TRBD1. Germline CDR1 GTSNPN, CDR2 SVGIG (reference sequence). V shed 0 bases and J 4 bases; nucleotides not matched to a gene: 7. The CDR3 contains 17 residues. This CDR3 reads CAWSVRWDRGLGNTIYF. The CDR3 DNA follows: TGTGCCTGGAGTGTACGGTGGGACAGGGGGCTCGGAAACACCATATATTTT. Based on the CDR3 plus reference TRBV30 and TRBJ1-3, the full variable domain is SQTIHQWPATLVQPVGSPLSLECTVEGTSNPNLYWYRQAAGRGLQLLFYSVGIGQISSEVPQNLSASRPQDRQFILSSKKLLLSDSGFYLCAWSVRWDRGLGNTIYFGEGSWLTVV.

The chain has TRBV6-1 and TRBJ2-7, with D perhaps matching TRBD1 (5 bases). Trimming removed 11 bases from V and 2 bases from J, with 10 bases in between. Per germline, CDR1 MNHNS and CDR2 SASEGT. The length of the CDR3 is 11 residues. CDR3 bases: TGTGCCGTGTCAGGGACCTACGAGCAGTACTTC. Its protein product is CAVSGTYEQYF.

J is TRBJ2-1 and V is TRBV13; 9 nucleotides align to TRBD1. CDR1 and CDR2 from the germline V gene are PRHDT and FYEKMQ (reference sequence). V gave up 6 bases and J gave up 4 bases; unmatched junction bases: 1. The CDR3 runs 13 residues. The CDR3 loop reads CASRGQGYNEQFF. CDR3 DNA: TGTGCCAGCAGGGGACAGGGTTACAATGAGCAGTTCTTC.

The chain joins TRBV7-9 to TRBJ1-1, with 9 bases that match TRBD1. Losses at the gene ends were 1 base for V and 3 bases for J; bases not matched to a gene: 6. Germline V CDR1 and CDR2: SEHNR, FQNEAQ (reference sequence). The CDR3 has 16 residues. CDR3 DNA: TGTGCCAGCAGCTTAGGGGGTACAGGGGGCTACACTGAAGCTTTCTTT. This encodes CASSLGGTGGYTEAFF.

The chain carries TRBV27 and TRBJ2-1; tentative D call: TRBD1 (5 bases). The CDR3 covers 14 residues. CDR1 is MNHEY, CDR2 SMNVEV, per germline (reference sequence). V lost 5 bases and J lost 0, with 8 bases in between. The CDR3 DNA sequence: TGTGCCAGCAGTCCAGGGTCCTCCTACAATGAGCAGTTCTTC. Encoded protein: CASSPGSSYNEQFF.

The rearrangement links TRBV5-1 to TRBJ2-5; the match to TRBD1 covers 7 bases. Germline CDR1 is SGHRS and CDR2 is YFSETQ. The J segment lost 3 bases and the V segment lost 4 bases, leaving 6 bases of the junction unmatched. The CDR3 has 14 residues. The chain's CDR3 is CASSMGQQKETQYF. In DNA, the CDR3 is TGCGCCAGCAGCATGGGACAGCAGAAAGAGACCCAGTACTTC.

This chain joins TRBV5-5 and TRBJ1-5, with 7 bases identical to TRBD1. The CDR3 consists of 16 residues. Germline CDR1 SGHKS, CDR2 YYEKEE (reference sequence). V was pared by 1 base and J by 1 base, with 5 bases of the junction left unmatched. Here the CDR3 reads CASSLTGARSNQPQHF. CDR3 sequence (DNA): TGTGCCAGCAGCTTGACAGGGGCCCGGAGCAATCAGCCCCAGCATTTT.